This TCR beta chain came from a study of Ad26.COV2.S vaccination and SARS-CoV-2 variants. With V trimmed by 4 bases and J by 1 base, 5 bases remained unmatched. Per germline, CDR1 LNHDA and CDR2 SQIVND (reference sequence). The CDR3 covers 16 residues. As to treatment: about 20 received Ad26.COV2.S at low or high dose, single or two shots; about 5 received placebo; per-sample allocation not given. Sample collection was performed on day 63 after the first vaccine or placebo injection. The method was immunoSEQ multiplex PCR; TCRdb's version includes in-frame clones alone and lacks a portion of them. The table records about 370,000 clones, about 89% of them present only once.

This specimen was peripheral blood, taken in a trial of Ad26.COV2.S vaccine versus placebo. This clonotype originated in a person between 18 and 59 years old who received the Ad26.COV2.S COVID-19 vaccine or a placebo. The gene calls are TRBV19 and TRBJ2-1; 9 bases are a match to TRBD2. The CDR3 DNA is TGTGCCAGTAGTAGGGTAGCGGGAGAGTCCTACAATGAGCAGTTCTTC. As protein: CASSRVAGESYNEQFF.